The T cell receptor (beta chain) under discussion was sequenced for a study of T cell repertoires in cytomegalovirus infection. On the study more broadly: The public TCR beta signatures pointed to both CMV infection and matching HLA type.

The study's findings and limits: Summed frequency of public TCR beta families distinguished CMV carriers with the relevant HLA.

For this clonotype: Its specificity is unknown.

V gave up 6 bases and J gave up 1 base, with 14 bases separating them. From germline, CDR1 is ENHRY and CDR2 SYGVKD. The CDR3 is 15 amino acids. TCRdb re-derived calls from the reads in MiXCR, one entry per CDR3 protein. Of about 570,000 distinct CDR3 sequences in the sample, about 39% were seen once. This sequence joins TRBV10-3 and TRBJ2-3, with D possibly called TRBD1 or TRBD2 (5 bases each). The input for sequencing was cultured PBMCs, taken from culture after CMV antigen stimulation. The origin of this receptor is a human donor in good health (CMV status not recorded). Some clones in this sample may be carry-over from other donors' samples. The CDR3 spells CAISLAGFRTDTQYF. In nucleotides, the CDR3 is TGTGCCATCAGCCTAGCAGGGTTTCGCACAGATACGCAGTATTTT.